This TCR beta chain appears in the sequencing data of a study of blood T cell repertoires in COVID-19. About the research overall: Acute and convalescent COVID-19 samples came from the United States, Italy and Spain.

The CDR3 has 12 amino acids. With 5 bases clipped from V and 3 bases from J, the junction kept 1 base outside the gene matches. Germline V lookup: CDR1 SGHNT, CDR2 YENEEA. In the authors' methods: Nucleated cell counts were estimated from reference gene primer amplification. Profiling relied on immunoSEQ multiplex PCR, and the TCRdb table lists in-frame clones only, not all of them. Clone size and the V and J calls come from that table; the DNA yielded D and trimming. Here the sample spans 250,000 to 400,000 clones, roughly 87% being singletons. The source is a man aged 50-60 years with active or convalescent COVID-19. Input material: peripheral blood. The chain is built from TRBV11-3 and TRBJ2-7; 7 nucleotides align to TRBD2. The DNA of the CDR3 is TGTGCCAGCAGCGCTAGCGGCTACGAGCAGTACTTC. Amino acid sequence: CASSASGYEQYF.